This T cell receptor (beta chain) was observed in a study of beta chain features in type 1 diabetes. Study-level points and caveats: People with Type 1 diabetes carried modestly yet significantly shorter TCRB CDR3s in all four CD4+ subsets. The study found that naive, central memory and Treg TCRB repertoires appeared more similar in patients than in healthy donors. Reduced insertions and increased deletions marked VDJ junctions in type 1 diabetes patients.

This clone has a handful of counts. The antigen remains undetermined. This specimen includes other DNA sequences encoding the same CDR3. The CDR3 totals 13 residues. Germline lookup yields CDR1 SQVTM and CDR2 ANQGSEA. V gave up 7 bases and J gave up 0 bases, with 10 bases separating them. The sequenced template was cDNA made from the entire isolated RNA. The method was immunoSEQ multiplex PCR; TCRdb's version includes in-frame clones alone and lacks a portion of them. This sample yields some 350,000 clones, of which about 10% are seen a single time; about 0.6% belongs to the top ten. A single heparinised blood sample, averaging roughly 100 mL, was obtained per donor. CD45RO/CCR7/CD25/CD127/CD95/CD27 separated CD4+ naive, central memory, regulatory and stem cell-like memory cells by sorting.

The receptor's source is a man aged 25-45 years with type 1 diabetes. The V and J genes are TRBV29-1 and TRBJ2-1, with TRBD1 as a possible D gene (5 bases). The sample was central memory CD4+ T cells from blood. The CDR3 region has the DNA TGCAGCGGGGGCCAGAGCTCCTACAATGAGCAGTTCTTC. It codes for CSGGQSSYNEQFF.